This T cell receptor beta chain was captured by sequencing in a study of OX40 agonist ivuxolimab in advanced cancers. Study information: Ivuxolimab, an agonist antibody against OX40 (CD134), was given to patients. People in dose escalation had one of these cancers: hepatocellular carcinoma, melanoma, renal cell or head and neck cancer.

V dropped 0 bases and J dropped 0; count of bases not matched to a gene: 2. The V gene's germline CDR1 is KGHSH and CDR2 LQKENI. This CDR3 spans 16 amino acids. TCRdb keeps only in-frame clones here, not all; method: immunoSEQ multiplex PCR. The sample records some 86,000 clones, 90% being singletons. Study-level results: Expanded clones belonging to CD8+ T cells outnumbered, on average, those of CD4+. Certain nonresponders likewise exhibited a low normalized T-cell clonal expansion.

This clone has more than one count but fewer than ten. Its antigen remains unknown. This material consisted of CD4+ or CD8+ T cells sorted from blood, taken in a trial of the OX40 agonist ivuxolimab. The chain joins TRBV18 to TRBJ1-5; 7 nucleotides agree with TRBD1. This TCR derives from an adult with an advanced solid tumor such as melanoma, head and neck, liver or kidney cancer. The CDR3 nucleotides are TGTGCCAGCTCACCACCGGGGACAGCTAGCAATCAGCCCCAGCATTTT. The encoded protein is CASSPPGTASNQPQHF.